A single T cell receptor beta chain is shown here with its context. The antigen remains unidentified. The V segment lost 6 bases and the J segment 1 base; nucleotides outside the gene matches: 7. The CDR3 consists of 15 residues. CDR1 and CDR2 from the germline V gene are LNHDA and SQIVND (reference sequence). This entry belongs to a study of shared clonotypes between healthy human individuals. Study-level points and caveats: Rarefaction indicated that sorted-subset sequencing remained incomplete although depth was large.

Splitting of each subset's genomic DNA was done evenly across several immunoSEQ plates. Replicate PCRs run on sorted subsets employed roughly 180 ng DNA, tens of thousands of T cell genomes. Profiling relied on immunoSEQ multiplex PCR, and the TCRdb table lists in-frame clones only, not all of them. The table records some 580,000 clones, around 97% of them present only once. Everyone who donated was a Caucasian adult who lived in Nashville, Tennessee. The specimen sequenced was naive CD4+ T cells sorted from blood. The subset denotes: CD45RA+ positively selected. The chain combines TRBV19 with TRBJ1-1; 8 positions agree with TRBD1. The receptor comes from a woman in her thirties in good health. CDR3 sequence: CASRAGGFANTEAFF. For the CDR3, the DNA is TGTGCCAGTAGAGCAGGGGGCTTCGCGAACACTGAAGCTTTCTTT. Full variable domain (outside the CDR3, taken from reference TRBV19 and TRBJ1-1): DGGITQSPKYLFRKEGQNVTLSCEQNLNHDAMYWYRQDPGQGLRLIYYSQIVNDFQKGDIAEGYSVSREKKESFPLTVTSAQKNPTAFYLCASRAGGFANTEAFFGQGTRLTVV.